Below, 24 T cell receptor beta chains from the same sample are listed, as sequenced in a study of metastatic and nonmetastatic thyroid tumors. MiXCR re-clonotyped the PCR reads for TCRdb. Of approximately 12,000 clones listed, 25% to 35% are singletons. Thyroid surgery had not been preceded by any treatment in any patient. Sequencing used tumor tissue. These receptors all come from a female donor with papillary thyroid cancer or a benign thyroid nodule (not recorded which). Some clones in this sample may be carry-over from other donors' samples.

V gene TRBV2 combines with J gene TRBJ1-4, with D possibly being TRBD1 (5 bases). The length of the CDR3 is 15 residues. V dropped 4 bases and J dropped 8 bases, with 17 bases sitting between them. Germline lookup yields CDR1 SNHLY and CDR2 FYNNEI. The CDR3 DNA is TGTGCCAGCAGTGCAGTCGGCAGGGAGGGGGAAAAACTGTTTTTT. Encoded protein: CASSAVGREGEKLFF.

This clone was seen many times. The V call is TRBV29-1, the J call TRBJ2-1, with 15 bases fitting TRBD2. Germline CDR1 reads SQVTM; CDR2 reads ANQGSEA. After removal of 6 bases from V and 8 bases from J, the junction contained 2 bases not matched to a gene. This CDR3 is built from 13 residues. The CDR3 loop reads CSVGLAGGHEQFF. The CDR3 DNA follows: TGCAGCGTGGGACTAGCGGGAGGTCATGAGCAGTTCTTC.

This clone was recorded a few times. V usage is TRBV6-2 or TRBV6-3 and J usage is TRBJ2-2; D may be TRBD1 (5 bases). Germline CDR1 is MNHEY and CDR2 is SVGEGT. Deletions cut 8 bases from V and 3 bases from J, with 19 bases between. This CDR3 is 16 amino acids long. The CDR3 loop reads CASLVQDPTDTGELFF. Here the CDR3 DNA reads TGTGCCAGCTTAGTACAGGATCCAACAGACACCGGGGAGCTGTTTTTT.

The chain couples TRBV28 to TRBJ1-4; 7 bases are shared with TRBD1. From germline, CDR1 is MDHEN and CDR2 SYDVKM. This CDR3 comprises 15 residues. J was trimmed by 4 bases and V by 2 bases; bases with no gene match: 4. The CDR3 region has the DNA TGTGCCAGCAGTTTACGGCGACAGGGTAATGAAAAACTGTTTTTT. Residues: CASSLRRQGNEKLFF.

As for this clone: The junction differs from germline at one of its ends, possibly a read error. This specimen includes other DNA sequences encoding the same CDR3. The V gene is TRBV5-6, the J gene TRBJ1-5; perhaps TRBD1 as D (6 bases). This CDR3 region has 16 residues. Germline V gene data show CDR1 as SGHDT and CDR2 as YYEEEE. CDR3 sequence reads: CASSLGTGLSNQPQHF. The CDR3 DNA follows: TGCGCCAGTAGCTTGGGAACAGGGCTTAGCAATCAGCCCCAGCATTTT.

This clone is hyperexpanded within its sample. The rearrangement links TRBV28 to TRBJ2-7; possible D gene TRBD1, 7 bases. This CDR3 spans 14 amino acids. The germline V gene encodes CDR1 MDHEN and CDR2 SYDVKM. Deletions cut 3 bases from V and 5 bases from J, with 14 bases between. The CDR3: CASSLEGQNDEQYF. For the CDR3, the DNA is TGTGCCAGCAGTTTGGAGGGACAGAACGACGAGCAGTACTTC.

V gene TRBV20-1 combines with J gene TRBJ1-6, with D perhaps TRBD1 (6 bases). CDR3 size: 14 residues. Trimming cost V 3 bases and J 7 bases, with 13 bases left between them. Germline-derived CDR1 and CDR2 are DFQATT and SNEGSKA (reference sequence). CDR3 nucleotides: TGCAGTGCTAGGGGACATTCCGTCAATTCACCCCTCCACTTT. Its translation: CSARGHSVNSPLHF.

This clone is medium-sized within its sample. The chain combines TRBV5-5 with TRBJ2-1, with no clear D. In germline, CDR1 is SGHKS, CDR2 YYEKEE (reference sequence). The CDR3 has 14 residues. With 4 bases removed from V and 5 bases from J, the gap between germline ends came to 13 bases. CDR3: CASSLYTGDNEQFF. For the CDR3, the DNA is TGTGCCAGCAGCCTTTACACTGGTGACAATGAGCAGTTCTTC.

This clone was seen a few times. The V and J genes are TRBV28 and TRBJ2-7; D gene unclear. Trimming shortened V by 3 bases and J by 2 bases, and 5 bases separated the two germline ends. The germline CDR1 and CDR2 sequences are MDHEN and SYDVKM. The CDR3 covers 12 residues. CDR3 sequence: CASSFAAYEQYF. As DNA, the CDR3 is TGTGCCAGCAGTTTTGCGGCCTACGAGCAGTACTTC.

V is TRBV11-1 and J is TRBJ2-2; no clear D. The length of the CDR3 is 15 residues. Between the trimmed V and J ends, which lost 3 bases and 7 bases, there was a span of 15 bases. Germline CDR1 is SGHAT and CDR2 is FQDESV (reference sequence). This CDR3 reads CASSFREIHGGELFF. The CDR3 DNA reads TGTGCCAGCAGCTTCCGTGAAATACACGGCGGGGAGCTGTTTTTT.

This clone was detected ten times or more. The rearrangement uses TRBV6-1 and TRBJ2-7; 7 bases fit TRBD1. The V and J ends lost 5 bases and 0 bases, in that order; junction bases with no gene match: 4. The CDR3 runs 14 residues. Germline CDR1 MNHNS, CDR2 SASEGT. CDR3 residues: CASSLAGGSYEQYF. CDR3 nucleotides: TGTGCCAGCAGTTTGGCAGGGGGCTCCTACGAGCAGTACTTC.

The sample holds many counts of this clone. The chain uses TRBV30 and TRBJ1-5; D possibly corresponds to TRBD1 (6 bases). Deletions cut 3 bases from V and 1 base from J, with 13 bases between. The CDR3 has 15 residues. Germline V gives CDR1 GTSNPN, CDR2 SVGIG (reference sequence). In DNA, the CDR3 is TGTGCCTGGAGGAAGGGGGAAGGGAGCAATCAGCCCCAGCATTTT. This encodes CAWRKGEGSNQPQHF.

The rearrangement uses TRBV24-1 and TRBJ2-2, with 9 nucleotides matching TRBD1. The CDR3 is 17 residues long. V shed 4 bases and J 5 bases; nucleotides not matched to a gene: 10. From germline, CDR1 is KGHDR and CDR2 SFDVKD. CDR3 bases: TGTGCCACCAGTGACTCCAGACAGGGGGGAGGTACCGGGGAGCTGTTTTTT. Protein sequence: CATSDSRQGGGTGELFF.

This clone has a handful of counts. The rearrangement links TRBV28 to TRBJ1-1; D not certain. The V end lost 6 bases, the J end lost 11 bases, and 19 bases lay between the germline ends. CDR3 length: 13 residues. Per the germline V gene, CDR1 is MDHEN and CDR2 is SYDVKM. CDR3 residues: CASSLQSQEQAFF. The CDR3 coding sequence is TGTGCCAGCAGCCTTCAATCCCAGGAACAGGCTTTCTTT.

V is TRBV30 and J is TRBJ2-1, with unresolved D. The V gene's germline CDR1 is GTSNPN and CDR2 SVGIG (reference sequence). With 2 bases removed from V and 3 bases from J, the gap between germline ends came to 8 bases. This CDR3 spans 13 amino acids. The CDR3 coding sequence is TGTGCCTGGAGTACTATTAGCTACAATGAGCAGTTCTTC. The encoded protein is CAWSTISYNEQFF.

This clone occurred a few times. A much larger clonotype is one base distant, so this may be a read error. CDR3: CASSLLRSTEAFF. CDR3 DNA sequence: TGTGCCAGCAGCTTATTAAGGAGCACTGAGGCTTTCTTT. The chain couples TRBV6-9 to TRBJ1-1; no clear D. The germline CDR1 and CDR2 sequences are MNHGY and SVAAGI. There are 13 residues in the CDR3.

This clone has only a few counts. The V gene is TRBV6-1, the J gene TRBJ2-6; possibly TRBD1 for D (6 bases). The V end was cut by 8 bases, the J end by 2 bases, with 13 bases between. Germline V gene data show CDR1 as MNHNS and CDR2 as SASEGT. The CDR3 extends over 15 amino acids. DNA for the CDR3: TGTGCCAGCGCCCCACAGGGTACTGGGGCCAACGTCCTGACTTTC. It yields the protein CASAPQGTGANVLTF.

In this sample, this clone is medium-sized. CDR3 protein: CATQTSGRLYEQYF. The CDR3 DNA sequence: TGTGCCACACAAACTAGCGGGAGGCTCTACGAGCAGTACTTC. The chain carries TRBV28 and TRBJ2-7; 12 bases fit TRBD2. The V segment lost 10 bases and the J segment 3 bases; nucleotides outside the gene matches: 7. This CDR3 contains 14 residues. Germline assignment: CDR1 MDHEN and CDR2 SYDVKM.

This clone was detected many times. The chain combines TRBV20-1 with TRBJ2-2; TRBD1 might be the D (5 bases). CDR3 length: 15 residues. Per germline, CDR1 DFQATT and CDR2 SNEGSKA (reference sequence). V dropped 6 bases and J dropped 0 bases, with 14 bases sitting between them. The CDR3 region is CSAAAQGANTGELFF. The CDR3, as DNA: TGCAGTGCCGCCGCCCAGGGCGCGAACACCGGGGAGCTGTTTTTT.

This clone has ten or more counts. The rearrangement links TRBV20-1 to TRBJ2-1, with D possibly matching TRBD2 (6 bases). V was pared by 0 bases and J by 6 bases, with 15 bases between. The germline CDR1 and CDR2 sequences are DFQATT and SNEGSKA (reference sequence). This CDR3 has 15 amino acids. CDR3 bases: TGCAGTGCTAGAGACCCCCGCGGGACCAGCAATGAGCAGTTCTTC. This translates into CSARDPRGTSNEQFF.

This clone is deemed medium-sized (0.01 to 0.1%). The V gene is TRBV5-4, the J gene TRBJ1-2; tentative D call: TRBD1 (5 bases). This CDR3 spans 12 amino acids. Looked up from germline, CDR1 is SGHNT and CDR2 is YYREEE (reference sequence). Trimming stripped 3 bases from V and 8 bases from J, with 11 bases between. CDR3 nucleotides: TGTGCCAGCAGCTCCGGGACGGGCGGCTACACCTTC. This sequence encodes CASSSGTGGYTF.

The chain couples TRBV7-9 to TRBJ1-2; D gene uncertain. The CDR3 spans 15 residues. V was cut by 5 bases and J by 3 bases, with 16 bases left in between. Germline V gene lookup returns CDR1 SEHNR and CDR2 FQNEAQ (reference sequence). The CDR3 region has the DNA TGTGCCAGCAGCCCGGTGGCAGGAGACCACTATGGCTACACCTTC. Translated, it gives CASSPVAGDHYGYTF.

The chain combines TRBV7-9 with TRBJ2-1; no firm D call. The V end lost 7 bases, the J end lost 0 bases, and 7 bases lay between the germline ends. This CDR3 has 13 residues. Germline CDR1 and CDR2: SEHNR and FQNEAQ (reference sequence). CDR3 region: CASMVDSYNEQFF. As DNA, the CDR3 is TGTGCCAGCATGGTCGACTCCTACAATGAGCAGTTCTTC.

This clone counts as medium-sized (0.01 to 0.1%). The chain couples TRBV7-3 to TRBJ2-7, with a tentative D call TRBD2 (6 bases). The germline gives CDR1 SGHTA, CDR2 FQGTGA. The V and J ends lost 5 bases and 2 bases respectively, with 16 bases between them. The CDR3 length is 15 residues. The CDR3: CASSPSGGSAYEQYF. For the CDR3, the DNA is TGTGCCAGCAGCCCCTCCGGAGGGAGCGCCTACGAGCAGTACTTC.